This is a list of T cell receptor beta chains from one sample in a study of cytomegalovirus exposure and HLA in healthy donors. Assay used: immunoSEQ multiplex PCR; TCRdb lists only in-frame clones, some missing. In the table there are more than 95,000 clones, 9.5% to 13% of which are singletons. The specimen was PBMCs. The receptors come from a man aged 35 to 55 in good health and CMV-seropositive. CDR3s include the opening cysteine and the closing phenylalanine or tryptophan. The D gene is left open where the match is weak. Rows may omit the clone size; those that give it use once, few, many or a size class.

v_call,d_call,clone_size,j_call,cdr3_nt,cdr3_aa
TRBV6-6,TRBD1,.,TRBJ2-3,TGTGCCAGCAGCCTGGGACAGGGGTCAGATACGCAGTATTTT,CASSLGQGSDTQYF
TRBV28,.,few,TRBJ1-2,TGTGCCAGCAGTTTCTCCCCGGGCAAGGGGTATGGCTACACCTTC,CASSFSPGKGYGYTF
TRBV29-1,TRBD2,few,TRBJ2-1,TGCAGCGTGGCCGGACGGCGGGGGGAGGCGTCCTACAATGAGCAGTTCTTC,CSVAGRRGEASYNEQFF
TRBV4-2,.,few,TRBJ2-2,TGTGCCAGCGGAGAGCTCGCGAACACCGGGGAGCTGTTTTTT,CASGELANTGELFF
TRBV7-3,.,few,TRBJ2-4,TGTGCCAGCAGCTTGGCAGGGGAAAACATTCAGTACTTC,CASSLAGENIQYF
TRBV7-9,TRBD2,few,TRBJ2-7,TGTGCCAGCAAAGTCGGGACTAGCGACTCCTACGAGCAGTACTTC,CASKVGTSDSYEQYF
TRBV5-1,TRBD2,few,TRBJ2-3,TGCGCCAGCAGCTTGGCCCCTCTAGCGGGAGGAGAGGGGGCGCAGTATTTT,CASSLAPLAGGEGAQYF
TRBV7-2,.,few,TRBJ2-5,TGTGCCAGCAGGTCTTCCCAAGAGACCCAGTACTTC,CASRSSQETQYF
TRBV7-3,.,few,TRBJ2-3,TGTGCCAGCAGCTTAAAGCCCAGGTCTTCTGGCACAGATACGCAGTATTTT,CASSLKPRSSGTDTQYF
TRBV2,.,few,TRBJ2-5,TGTGCCAGCAGTCCCCGGTTTGAGACCCAGTACTTC,CASSPRFETQYF
TRBV11-3,.,few,TRBJ2-3,TGTGCCAGCAGCCGGGCGGGCGGCACAGATACGCAGTATTTT,CASSRAGGTDTQYF
TRBV5-1,TRBD1,.,TRBJ2-5,TGCGCCAGCAGCATCCGGACAGGGGGCCTCGAGACCCAGTACTTC,CASSIRTGGLETQYF
TRBV9,.,few,TRBJ2-3,TGTGCCAGCGTGGAGTGGCGGGACAGCACAGATACGCAGTATTTT,CASVEWRDSTDTQYF
TRBV11-3,.,.,TRBJ2-7,TGTGCCAGCAGCTTAACTGACAGATACGAGCAGTACTTC,CASSLTDRYEQYF
TRBV7-9,.,.,TRBJ1-2,TGTGCCAGCAGTCTAGGGGATGGCTACACCTTC,CASSLGDGYTF
TRBV5-4,TRBD2,few,TRBJ2-7,TGTGCCAGCAGCCCGGTCTCGGGACTAGCGGGAGAGCAGTACTTC,CASSPVSGLAGEQYF
TRBV5-4,TRBD1,.,TRBJ2-5,TGTGCCAGCAGCTTGGCGGGACAGGGGTACGAGACCCAGTACTTC,CASSLAGQGYETQYF
TRBV6-5,.,.,TRBJ1-1,TGTGCCAGCAGTTCCCCCGGTCTGGGGGCCACTGAAGCTTTCTTT,CASSSPGLGATEAFF
TRBV7-9,.,.,TRBJ2-1,TGTGCCAGCAGCTTCAATCCAGGGTTTAGCGAGCAGTTCTTC,CASSFNPGFSEQFF
TRBV2,TRBD2,few,TRBJ2-5,TGTGCCAGCAGTGAACAACTAGCGGGAGGAGAGACCCAGTACTTC,CASSEQLAGGETQYF
TRBV14,TRBD2,few,TRBJ2-7,TGTGCCAGCAGCCATGGACTAGGTTACGAGCAGTACTTC,CASSHGLGYEQYF
TRBV7-3,TRBD1,few,TRBJ2-5,TGTGCCAGCAGCGAGACAGGGGGTGGAGAGACCCAGTACTTC,CASSETGGGETQYF
TRBV11-3,TRBD2,.,TRBJ2-1,TGTGCCAGCAGCTATGAAGGGACTAGCGTGTTCTTC,CASSYEGTSVFF
TRBV4-1,TRBD2,few,TRBJ2-1,TGCGCCAGCAGCCAGACCCCCGGGCGGGAGGCAAACAATGAGCAGTTCTTC,CASSQTPGREANNEQFF
TRBV6-1,TRBD2,.,TRBJ2-7,TGTGCCAGCCTGGGACTATACTACGAGCAGTACTTC,CASLGLYYEQYF
TRBV7-8,TRBD2,few,TRBJ2-7,TGTGCCAGCAGCCAGAGCGGGGCGGGGGAGCAGTACTTC,CASSQSGAGEQYF
TRBV2,TRBD2,few,TRBJ2-5,TGTGCCAGCAGGCCTAGCGGGAGCTCAAGGGAGACCCAGTACTTC,CASRPSGSSRETQYF
TRBV4-2,TRBD2,few,TRBJ2-2,TGTGCCAGCAGCCAAGATTCCAACTCCGGGAGGGACACCGGGGAGCTGTTTTTT,CASSQDSNSGRDTGELFF
TRBV6-1,TRBD2,.,TRBJ2-6,TGTGCCAGCAGTGCCCGCCCCGGACTAGCGGTTAAAATTGGGGCCAACGTCCTGACTTTC,CASSARPGLAVKIGANVLTF
TRBV7-2,.,.,TRBJ2-4,TGTGCCAGCAGCTTAGAAGCGAGCGGGTTCTCGACGGGGAACATTCAGTACTTC,CASSLEASGFSTGNIQYF
TRBV6-5,.,.,TRBJ2-1,TGTGCCAGCAGTTACTCGGGCGTCGCCTACAATGAGCAGTTCTTC,CASSYSGVAYNEQFF
TRBV6-1,.,.,TRBJ1-2,TGTGCCAGCAGTGAAGGGGTACAGTCAGTATCCTACACCTTC,CASSEGVQSVSYTF
TRBV2,TRBD2,few,TRBJ2-1,TGTGCCAGCAGTGAACAGGGACTAGCTCGTAAGAATGAGCAGTTCTTC,CASSEQGLARKNEQFF
TRBV30,.,.,TRBJ1-3,TGTGCCTGGAACGGCGGACACCACTCTGGAAACACCATATATTTT,CAWNGGHHSGNTIYF
TRBV5-1,TRBD2,few,TRBJ2-7,TGCGCCAGCAGCTCACTAGCGGGAATGGGTTACGAGCAGTACTTC,CASSSLAGMGYEQYF
TRBV5-1,.,few,TRBJ2-1,TGCGCCAGCAGCTTGTTGGGGGGCTCCTACAATGAGCAGTTCTTC,CASSLLGGSYNEQFF
TRBV4-1,TRBD2,few,TRBJ2-3,TGCGCCAGCAGCCAGACTAGCGTACGCACAGATACGCAGTATTTT,CASSQTSVRTDTQYF
TRBV7-3,TRBD2,.,TRBJ2-2,TGTGCCAGCAGCCCCTCCTCTAGCGGCCGTGGCGGGGAGCTGTTTTTT,CASSPSSSGRGGELFF
TRBV6-6,TRBD1,few,TRBJ1-2,TGTGCCAGCAGTTACTGGGACAGCCTTAACTATGGCTACACCTTC,CASSYWDSLNYGYTF
TRBV7-8,TRBD1,.,TRBJ1-2,TGTGCCAGCAGCCCCCCGGGGACAGGGGCGAGGGGCGACTATGGCTACACCTTC,CASSPPGTGARGDYGYTF
TRBV5-6,.,.,TRBJ2-1,TGTGCCAGCAGCTTGGCGGGACTCTCCTACAATGAGCAGTTCTTC,CASSLAGLSYNEQFF